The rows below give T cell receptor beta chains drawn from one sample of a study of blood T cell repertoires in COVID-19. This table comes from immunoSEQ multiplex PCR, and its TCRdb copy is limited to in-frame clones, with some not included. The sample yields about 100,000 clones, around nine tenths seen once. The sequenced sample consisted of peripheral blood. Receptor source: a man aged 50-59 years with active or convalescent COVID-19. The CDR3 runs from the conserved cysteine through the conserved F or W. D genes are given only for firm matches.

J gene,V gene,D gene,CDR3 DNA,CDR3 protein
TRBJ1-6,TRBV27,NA,TGTGCCAGCAGTTTATCGGGGGCAGGTAATTCACCCCTCCACTTT,CASSLSGAGNSPLHF
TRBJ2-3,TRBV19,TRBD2,TGTGCCAGTAGTAATAGCGGGGGGAGCACAGATACGCAGTATTTT,CASSNSGGSTDTQYF
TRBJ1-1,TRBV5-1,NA,TGCGCCAGCAGCTACCGACGGAGCCCGAACACTGAAGCTTTCTTT,CASSYRRSPNTEAFF
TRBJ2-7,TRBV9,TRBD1,TGTGCCAGCAGCGCCCAAGGACAGGGGGCTTTTGAGCAGTACTTC,CASSAQGQGAFEQYF
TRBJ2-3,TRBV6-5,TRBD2,TGTGCCAGCAGTTATTCCCTAGCGGGGGCTTCAGATACGCAGTATTTT,CASSYSLAGASDTQYF
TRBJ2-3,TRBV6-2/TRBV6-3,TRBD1,TGTGCCAGCAGCCGGAGACAGGGCCGCACAGATACGCAGTATTTT,CASSRRQGRTDTQYF
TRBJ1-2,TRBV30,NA,TGTGCCTGGAGTATAGCCCCCGGCTACACCTTC,CAWSIAPGYTF
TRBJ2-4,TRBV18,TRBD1,TGTGCCAGCTCACCCCAGACAGGGCTATTAAAAAACATTCAGTACTTC,CASSPQTGLLKNIQYF
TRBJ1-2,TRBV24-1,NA,TGTGCCACCAGTGATTCGCCGGACACCTATGGCTACACCTTC,CATSDSPDTYGYTF
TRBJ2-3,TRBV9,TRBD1,TGTGCCAGCAGCGTGTTGACAGGGGGAACGCAGTATTTT,CASSVLTGGTQYF